Following are 28 T cell receptor beta chains from one sample sequenced in a study of blood T cell repertoires in COVID-19. Generated by immunoSEQ multiplex PCR, the TCRdb table keeps only in-frame clones and is missing some. The sample gives under 300,000 clones, about nine tenths of which show up once; less than 3% is in the top ten. The material sequenced was peripheral blood. The receptors shown here come from a woman in her thirties with active or convalescent COVID-19.

The rearrangement uses TRBV6-2 or TRBV6-3 and TRBJ1-4; TRBD1 agrees at 9 bases. CDR3 size: 12 residues. The V gene's germline CDR1 is MNHEY and CDR2 SVGEGT. Trimming at V came to 4 bases and at J to 12 bases, leaving 3 bases not matched to a gene. The CDR3 loop is CASSSRTGELFF. The CDR3, as DNA: TGTGCCAGCAGTTCTCGGACAGGGGAACTGTTTTTT.

V and J are TRBV24-1 and TRBJ1-2; D unclear. Germline V gene data show CDR1 as KGHDR and CDR2 as SFDVKD. V shed 3 bases and J shed 3 bases, with 7 bases lying between them. The CDR3 has 13 amino acids. CDR3 loop: CATSDPVDYGYTF. The CDR3 DNA reads TGTGCCACCAGTGATCCGGTGGACTATGGCTACACCTTC.

This rearrangement joins TRBV12-1 to TRBJ2-2; the table's D call, TRBD2, has no DNA check behind it. TRBV12-1 is marked as a pseudogene. CDR3 length: 15 amino acids. CDR3 region: CASSLTSGGHRGAVF. CDR3 bases: TGTGCCAGCAGCTTGACTAGCGGGGGACACCGGGGAGCTGTTTTT.

CDR3 nucleotide sequence: TGTGCCTGGAGTGTAATTAGAACAGGGCCTCACTCTGGGGCCAACGTCCTGACTTTC. Translation: CAWSVIRTGPHSGANVLTF. The chain recombines TRBV30 with TRBJ2-6; D might be TRBD1 (6 bases). Deletions cut 0 bases from V and 0 bases from J, with 18 bases between. In germline, CDR1 is GTSNPN, CDR2 SVGIG (reference sequence). CDR3 length: 19 amino acids.

V is TRBV7-9 and J is TRBJ2-1; the D gene is possibly TRBD2 (6 bases). Between the trimmed V and J ends, which lost 4 bases and 4 bases, there was a span of 11 bases. Germline values: CDR1 SEHNR, CDR2 FQNEAQ (reference sequence). The CDR3 runs to 14 residues. The CDR3 region is CASSSSGGYNEQFF. CDR3 DNA: TGTGCCAGCAGCTCAAGTGGAGGGTACAATGAGCAGTTCTTC.

This clone was counted a single time. The genes are TRBV7-8 and TRBJ2-3; 9 nucleotides line up with TRBD2. J gave up 8 bases and V 5 bases, and 20 bases lay outside the gene matches. The germline V gene encodes CDR1 SGHVS and CDR2 FQNEAQ. CDR3 length: 18 amino acids. This CDR3 is CASSPRTGGGALAGTQYF. For the CDR3, the DNA is TGTGCCAGCAGCCCGAGAACGGGCGGGGGGGCCTTAGCGGGTACGCAGTATTTT.

This chain joins TRBV5-1 and TRBJ2-7; 11 bases map to TRBD1. This CDR3 region has 16 residues. The ends lost 0 bases at V and 3 bases at J; junction bases unmatched: 5. Germline V gives CDR1 SGHRS, CDR2 YFSETQ. CDR3 protein: CASSLGDRGDIYEQYF. The CDR3 bases are TGCGCCAGCAGCTTGGGGGACAGGGGGGACATCTACGAGCAGTACTTC.

The chain carries TRBV7-8 and TRBJ2-2, with D perhaps TRBD2 (5 bases). V was shortened by 0 bases and J by 8 bases, with 7 bases between the two germline ends. Germline values: CDR1 SGHVS, CDR2 FQNEAQ. This CDR3 has 13 residues. CDR3 protein: CASSLAGRGELFF. The CDR3 nucleotides are TGTGCCAGCAGCTTAGCAGGGAGAGGGGAGCTGTTTTTT.

V usage is TRBV6-6 and J usage is TRBJ2-7; D possibly corresponds to TRBD1 (6 bases). CDR1 and CDR2 (germline): MNHNY, SVGAGI (reference sequence). The CDR3 consists of 14 residues. Trimming pared 2 bases from V and 7 bases from J, leaving 15 bases between. The CDR3: CASSYAAGVGEQYF. In DNA form, the CDR3 reads TGTGCCAGCAGTTACGCGGCAGGGGTGGGGGAGCAGTACTTC.

The chain is built from TRBV10-3 and TRBJ2-7; 7 nucleotides agree with TRBD1. The germline CDR1 and CDR2 sequences are ENHRY and SYGVKD. CDR3 length: 16 amino acids. V lost 6 bases, J lost 4 bases, and 15 bases stayed unmatched. The CDR3 here is CAISLPTGALGYEQYF. The CDR3 region has the DNA TGTGCCATCAGCCTTCCTACAGGGGCCCTGGGTTACGAGCAGTACTTC.

This clone was detected only a few times. The V gene is TRBV27, the J gene TRBJ1-2, with TRBD1 matching 8 bases. With 2 bases clipped from V and 8 bases from J, the junction kept 7 bases outside the gene matches. Germline V gene data show CDR1 as MNHEY and CDR2 as SMNVEV (reference sequence). This CDR3 has 14 residues. The chain's CDR3 is CASSLRGQANGYTF. CDR3 in DNA: TGTGCCAGCAGTTTAAGGGGACAGGCAAACGGCTACACCTTC.

For this clone: Other DNA sequences of this sample code for an identical CDR3. The genes are TRBV5-1 and TRBJ2-5, with D perhaps matching TRBD2 (5 bases). This CDR3 contains 13 residues. Germline loops: CDR1 SGHRS, CDR2 YFSETQ. Trimming left V 4 bases short and J 5 bases short, with 12 bases between. The CDR3 DNA sequence: TGCGCCAGCAGCCTAAGCCCGGGGGAGACCCAGTACTTC. This codes for CASSLSPGETQYF.

In DNA, the CDR3 is TGTGCCAGCAGCTTAAGAGCGGGGGATCCCTACGAGCAGTACTTC. Amino acids: CASSLRAGDPYEQYF. This sequence joins TRBV7-2 and TRBJ2-7; 8 bases agree with TRBD2. Germline V CDR1 and CDR2: SGHTA, FQGNSA. The CDR3 is made up of 15 amino acids. V shed 2 bases, J shed 2 bases, and the junction held 5 bases outside the gene matches.

This clone was seen only once. The chain is built from TRBV9 and TRBJ2-3; 8 nucleotides align to TRBD2. Looked up from germline, CDR1 is SGDLS and CDR2 is YYNGEE. After removal of 0 bases from V and 6 bases from J, the junction contained 6 bases not matched to a gene. The CDR3 totals 15 residues. CDR3 protein: CASSVGAGGGDTQYF. The CDR3 DNA is TGTGCCAGCAGCGTAGGCGCGGGGGGAGGTGATACGCAGTATTTT.

This clone was observed a few times. The rearrangement links TRBV29-1 to TRBJ2-5, with 8 bases fitting TRBD1. Trimming removed 5 bases from V and 2 bases from J; junction bases left unmatched: 7. Germline-derived CDR1 and CDR2 are SQVTM and ANQGSEA. There are 14 residues in the CDR3. The CDR3 here is CSVRQGTPQETQYF. CDR3 nucleotides: TGCAGCGTTCGACAGGGGACCCCTCAAGAGACCCAGTACTTC.

This clone was detected only once. The chain uses TRBV27 and TRBJ2-1; D is possibly TRBD2 (6 bases). V lost 5 bases to trimming and J lost 4 bases, with 15 bases between them. CDR3 length equals 15 residues. The germline CDR1 and CDR2 sequences are MNHEY and SMNVEV (reference sequence). The CDR3 nucleotides read TGTGCCAGCAGTCCCCTGGAGGGGCGATACAATGAGCAGTTCTTC. It specifies CASSPLEGRYNEQFF.

The chain is built from TRBV5-1 and TRBJ2-1, with TRBD1 matching over 9 bases. Trimming cost V 4 bases and J 9 bases; bases outside gene matches: 8. CDR3 size: 14 residues. In germline, CDR1 is SGHRS, CDR2 YFSETQ. CDR3 loop: CASSPGQGRGEQFF. In DNA, the CDR3 is TGCGCCAGCAGCCCCGGACAGGGGAGGGGTGAGCAGTTCTTC.

The chain uses TRBV9 and TRBJ2-7, with 13 nucleotides matching TRBD2. V lost 3 bases to trimming and J lost 1 base; unmatched junction nucleotides: 7. The CDR3 has 17 residues. The germline gives CDR1 SGDLS, CDR2 YYNGEE. CDR3 sequence (DNA): TGTGCCAGCAGCGAGGGACTAGCGGGAACCGGGTCCTACGAGCAGTACTTC. This gives the protein CASSEGLAGTGSYEQYF. The full variable domain, its missing parts supplied by reference TRBV9 and TRBJ2-7, is DSGVTQTPKHLITATGQRVTLRCSPRSGDLSVYWYQQSLDQGLQFLIQYYNGEERAKGNILERFSAQQFPDLHSELNLSSLELGDSALYFCASSEGLAGTGSYEQYFGPGTRLTVT.

V gene TRBV23-1 combines with J gene TRBJ1-5; tentative D call: TRBD1 (6 bases). TRBV23-1 belongs to the ORF category, with a function that is uncertain. This CDR3 has 17 amino acids. Trimming left V 6 bases short and J 4 bases short, with 22 bases between. The CDR3 loop reads CASSPGESPAGNQPQHF. Here the CDR3 DNA reads TGCGCCAGCAGCCCAGGGGAGTCGCCAGCAGGGAATCAGCCCCAGCATTTT.

This rearrangement joins TRBV2 to TRBJ1-1; D is possibly TRBD1 (5 bases). The V gene's germline CDR1 is SNHLY and CDR2 FYNNEI. The CDR3 has 12 amino acids. Between the trimmed V and J ends, which lost 8 bases and 7 bases, there was a span of 14 bases. The CDR3 DNA is TGTGCCAGCGGGAGGGAGGGGTTTGAAGCTTTCTTT. Amino acids: CASGREGFEAFF.

The chain is built from TRBV6-5 and TRBJ2-7; the D is unclear. Between the trimmed V and J ends, which lost 6 bases and 5 bases, there was a span of 11 bases. The CDR3 has 12 residues. Germline V lookup: CDR1 MNHEY, CDR2 SVGAGI. CDR3 in amino acids: CASSLTRDEQYF. CDR3 coding DNA: TGTGCCAGCAGCCTCACACGGGACGAGCAGTACTTC.

The chain couples TRBV29-1 to TRBJ2-1; TRBD2 is a possible D gene (6 bases). The CDR3 runs to 11 residues. Trimming cost V 7 bases and J 10 bases, with 14 bases left between them. Looked up from germline, CDR1 is SQVTM and CDR2 is ANQGSEA. CDR3 amino acids: CSGGWGDEQFF. The DNA for the CDR3 is TGCAGCGGCGGTTGGGGGGACGAGCAGTTCTTC.

CDR3 coding DNA: TGTGCCAGCAGTCCCCTTAGCGGGGGGCGGGATACGCAGTATTTT. Protein product: CASSPLSGGRDTQYF. The chain uses TRBV28 and TRBJ2-3; 10 nucleotides align to TRBD2. V shed 5 bases, J shed 6 bases, and the junction held 8 bases outside the gene matches. CDR1 and CDR2 (germline): MDHEN, SYDVKM. The CDR3 length is 15 residues.

The J gene is TRBJ2-2, the V gene TRBV7-9, with TRBD2 matching 10 bases. CDR3 length: 16 residues. Germline trimming cut 6 bases from V and 0 bases from J; bases unmatched to any gene: 4. Per germline, CDR1 SEHNR and CDR2 FQNEAQ (reference sequence). Here the CDR3 reads CASSIGLAANTGELFF. CDR3 nucleotide sequence: TGTGCCAGCAGTATCGGACTAGCGGCGAACACCGGGGAGCTGTTTTTT. The variable domain in full, with the rest retrieved from reference TRBV7-9 and TRBJ2-2, is DTGVSQNPRHKITKRGQNVTFRCDPISEHNRLYWYRQTLGQGPEFLTYFQNEAQLEKSRLLSDRFSAERPKGSFSTLEIQRTEQGDSAMYLCASSIGLAANTGELFFGEGSRLTVL.

In its sample, this clone was seen once. The chain is built from TRBV7-9 and TRBJ2-5; TRBD2 matches 14 bases. This CDR3 contains 16 residues. Unmatched junction bases numbered 5, after V lost 5 bases and J lost 3 bases. Germline values: CDR1 SEHNR, CDR2 FQNEAQ (reference sequence). This CDR3 is CASSIPGLAGEETQYF. CDR3 DNA sequence: TGTGCCAGCAGCATCCCGGGACTAGCGGGGGAAGAGACCCAGTACTTC.

V is TRBV5-1 and J is TRBJ1-1; D perhaps matches TRBD1 (5 bases). Germline assignment: CDR1 SGHRS and CDR2 YFSETQ. The CDR3 is made up of 15 amino acids. Trimming shortened V by 3 bases and J by 7 bases, and 19 bases separated the two germline ends. CDR3 in DNA: TGCGCCAGCAGCTCGAGCTATAATACAGGCTATGAAGCTTTCTTT. Its protein is CASSSSYNTGYEAFF.

The chain uses TRBV19 and TRBJ2-2; perhaps TRBD1 as D (6 bases). V lost 7 bases, J lost 4 bases, and 19 bases lay in between. This CDR3 region has 16 residues. Per germline, CDR1 LNHDA and CDR2 SQIVND (reference sequence). In DNA form, the CDR3 reads TGTGCCAGTACCCCAGACAGGCCTGGGGCCACCGGGGAGCTGTTTTTT. Amino acid sequence: CASTPDRPGATGELFF.

The gene calls are TRBV5-1 and TRBJ2-4, with 7 positions matching TRBD1. CDR1 and CDR2 (germline): SGHRS, YFSETQ. The CDR3 consists of 15 residues. V dropped 0 bases and J dropped 2; count of bases not matched to a gene: 2. CDR3 in DNA: TGCGCCAGCAGCTTGGAGACAGGGACCAAAAACATTCAGTACTTC. It translates to CASSLETGTKNIQYF.